This TCR beta chain is drawn from a study of blood T cell repertoires in COVID-19. Study background: Acute and convalescent COVID-19 samples came from the United States, Italy and Spain.

This CDR3 has 12 residues. Per germline, CDR1 MNHNS and CDR2 SASEGT. Trimming cost V 3 bases and J 2 bases, with 4 bases left between them. Data came from immunoSEQ multiplex PCR; TCRdb stores just in-frame clones and leaves some out. Found here are some 67,000 clones, 75% to 80% of them singletons; the top ten hold about 6%. This chain connects TRBV6-1 to TRBJ1-2; D gene uncertain. This TCR was recovered from a woman in her fifties or sixties with acute or convalescent COVID-19. Input material: peripheral blood. CDR3 loop: CASSDRNYGYTF. The CDR3 region has the DNA TGTGCCAGCAGTGACAGGAACTATGGCTACACCTTC.